One T cell receptor (beta chain) is described in this entry. This clone was observed a single time. The target of this receptor is not known. Base quality data are lacking; no much larger clone is found one base away. The protocol used for the library was the immunoSEQ multiplex PCR assay. For the multiplex PCR, a mixture combining 60 forward primers for TCR Vbeta segments and 13 reverse primers for TCR Jbeta segments was used. Amplification of the CDR3 region of rearranged TCR beta genes was performed with a multiplex PCR assay on genomic DNA. Amplified TCR beta libraries were sequenced as 87-base-pair reads on the Illumina HiSeq System. The authors processed their data as follows. A later analysis counted about 80 million unique TCR beta chains across the 700 or so repertoires, and 9 million to 14 million of these chains were shared by at least two donors. Raw reads were error-corrected and collapsed into unique sequences with a nearest-neighbor algorithm that merged closely related sequences to remove PCR and sequencing errors. CDR3 sequences were aligned to IMGT reference sequences to assign V, D and J gene segments. For a sequence to be retained, at least a six-nucleotide match to both a V gene segment and a J gene segment was required. A rearrangement counted as productive if the CDR3 had no stop codons and remained in frame with V and J, and every other rearrangement counted as non-productive. CDR3 was defined by IMGT convention, running from the second conserved V-encoded cysteine to the conserved J-encoded phenylalanine. In an earlier analysis of approximately 590 of the donors, sequences lacking an unambiguous match to a single V gene segment were excluded. In an earlier analysis of around 590 of the donors, a V segment was called functional when productive rearrangements were above 56.7%, and segregating when the standard deviation between donors exceeded 5%. A statistical classification framework was built for diagnosing cytomegalovirus status from the catalog of TCR beta chain sequences. In a later analysis, TCR nucleotide sequences were compared against IMGT/GENE-DB human TR gene sequences so that V and J genes could be assigned. The TCRdist pipeline was used in a later analysis to assign CDR3 sequences and most-parsimonious VDJ recombination scenarios. In a later analysis, every TCR beta chain was defined by the combination of its CDR3 amino acid sequence and its V-gene family, and reads without a unique V-gene family were dropped. In a later analysis, 450 to 600 highly shared, low-generation-probability nucleotide sequences were removed to address suspected cross-contamination and a sequencing artifact. For each public chain, a later analysis derived a clonal expansion index from normalized ranks of inferred template counts within each repertoire. In a later analysis, generation probabilities were computed using a VDJ recombination model fitted to out-of-frame rearrangements, and the results were checked against IGoR. Hypergeometric tests were used in a later analysis to score TCR-TCR, TCR-HLA and TCR-CMV co-occurrence, with a repertoire-size bias correction applied to the TCR pairs. A later analysis estimated false discovery rates by permuting HLA or CMV assignments 20 times. In a later analysis, co-occurring TCRs were grouped with DBSCAN, and TCRdist sequence similarity was added when clustering was performed within HLA-allele-positive subsets. For co-occurrence clustering, repertoires with fewer than 30,000 or more than 120,000 public chains were excluded, along with about five repertoires with anomalous nucleotide sharing. TCRdb's version of the immuneACCESS table is confined to in-frame rearrangements and falls short of the full clone set. An unresolved V gene accounts for under half of the shortfall where checked; the remainder is of unknown origin. V and J calls and clone size are those listed in that table; D and trimming were worked out from the DNA. The sample records around 130,000 clones, around three quarters of which are singletons. Of the sample, about 2.4% falls within the top ten clones.

This record belongs to a study of cytomegalovirus exposure and HLA in healthy donors (TCRdb year 2017). Background on the whole study: An earlier analysis of roughly 500 of the donors reported about 260 Gb of sequence data and around 100 million unique TCR beta sequences obtained from around 190 million T cells. Roughly 320 gigabases of sequencing data and about 92 million unique TCR sequences made up an early release that covered several hundred HLA-typed donors. Of the approximately 400 genotyped donors, 65% to 90% fell in the genetic ancestry cluster associated with self-reported Caucasian donors. The study aimed to test whether signatures of past pathogen exposure could be identified by cataloging public T cell receptors. The T cell repertoires of 670 or so subjects were profiled by immunosequencing and related to cytomegalovirus serostatus. Along with the roughly 610-subject first cohort, a separate validation cohort of some 130 different subjects was used. High-throughput TCR immunosequencing, statistical association of individual TCRs with disease status, and machine learning were combined to predict cytomegalovirus infection status. To study patterns of TCR occurrence, a later analysis re-analyzed previously published TCR beta repertoires from 500 to 850 donors and added high-resolution HLA genotyping. In the later analysis, no new phenotypic data were used to find candidate immune exposures; instead, reliance was placed on TCR beta sequences and their occurrence across donors. An earlier analysis of some 500 of the donors used high-throughput TCR beta sequencing to judge whether each TCR beta V gene segment behaved as functional or pseudogenic. Alongside the repertoire data, information on donor age, sex, ethnicity and CMV serostatus was compiled. Genome-wide SNP genotypes for about 60% of the roughly 700 donors were used in a later genetic analysis, which treated that subset as a discovery cohort. All discovery cohort repertoires had been generated on a single sequencing platform. Both class I and class II loci were covered by HLA typing, at four-digit resolution. Typing coverage varied by locus: roughly 629-640 donors for A, B, C, DRB1 and DQB1; approximately 560 for DQA1; over 600 for DPA1; approximately 450 for DPB1. Because of strong linkage in the cohort, roughly five DR-DQ haplotypes were treated as single units for association and clustering. Among roughly 400 genotyped donors of the cohort, an average of around 240,000 unique TCR beta nucleotide sequences were sequenced per donor, around 18% of them non-productive.

On the study overall, not on this receptor specifically: At a false discovery rate of 0.05, a later analysis linked about 17,000 TCR beta sequences to specific HLA alleles. Cytomegalovirus status was reported to be diagnosed by the classifier with high specificity and sensitivity in both the original and validation cohorts. The study gave a list of 150 to 200 TCR beta chains associated with cytomegalovirus. Presence/absence analyses assumed roughly uniform sequencing depth across donors, an assumption that may not hold. In a later analysis, most CMV-associated TCR beta chains were found to appear HLA-restricted, with HLA associations seemingly driven largely by CMV exposure. For the cohort, immune exposure information was limited to CMV serostatus. While some public TCRs were present in many individuals, most TCR sequences turned up only very rarely across donors. In an earlier analysis of fewer than 700 of the donors, most TCR beta V segments appeared in productive rearrangements about 87% or about 30% of the time, broadly matching IMGT annotations. According to a later analysis, TCR association rates differed among HLA loci, with DRB1 alleles showing the most associated TCRs and HLA-C alleles showing the fewest. A cluster of highly shared sequence variants was judged likely to be a technical artifact of the sequencing pipeline. It was suggested by the authors that the approach could potentially be generalized to other disease states and immunological phenotypes. A later analysis reported that several top co-occurrence clusters appeared linked to parvovirus B19, influenza, CMV and Epstein-Barr virus. According to a later genetic analysis, donors in an Asian-associated ancestry cluster had fewer N-insertions in productive TCRs than the approximately 650-donor mean. Some 16 rarely observed V segments, including chromosome 9 orphons, were excluded from the earlier analysis of just under 600 of the donors because counts were too low. Because HLA typing was missing for some donors at each locus, association tests included only the typed subset. Some IMGT-functional V segments, including TRBV6-2 and TRBV6-3, could not be told apart with the 87-base-pair reads, so those segments were excluded. Assigning TCR associations to individual alleles was difficult when HLA alleles, especially DR and DQ, strongly co-occurred. Correlated functional status among segregating V segments might reflect linkage disequilibrium, but an unknown experimental factor could not be ruled out. A later analysis found that HLA-associated TCR beta chains were more clonally expanded and had lower generation probabilities than equally common non-associated chains. In this cohort, only TCR beta chains were sequenced, and detectable features were limited by the absence of alpha or paired-chain data. In vitro tests confirmed that a few of the cytomegalovirus-associated TCR beta chains recognize cytomegalovirus antigens. A further reported finding was that TCR beta sequences accurately predicted the HLA-A and HLA-B alleles for most subjects in the first cohort. In a later genetic analysis, a missense DCLRE1C variant was associated with V-gene and J-gene trimming of TCR beta chains, and the association was replicated in an independent cohort.

The cohort consisted of 670 or so healthy bone marrow donors. Cohort members were all nominally healthy when sampled, although unrecorded immune exposures were likely present. The donor was CMV seropositive and was included in the group of 250 to 300 seropositive cohort members. A peripheral blood sample was collected from each donor, and TCR beta sequencing was performed on peripheral blood mononuclear cells. Genomic DNA was extracted from the blood cell samples with the Qiagen DNeasy Blood Extraction Kit. The CDR3 holds 17 amino acids from the cysteine to the phenylalanine. Just the 51-base CDR3 DNA is kept, in frame starting at base 1. V lost 7 bases and J lost 4 bases; the stretch between them is 23 bases long. CDR1 and CDR2 are drawn from the germline V gene: SNHLY, FYNNEI.

The sample taken for sequencing was PBMCs. This TCR derives from a woman aged 55-69 years in good health and CMV-seropositive. This receptor chain uses TRBV2 and TRBJ1-3; the D segment could be TRBD1, given 5 matching bases. CDR3 loop: CASKKGTGLESGNTIYF. The nucleotide sequence is TGTGCCAGCAAAAAGGGTACAGGCCTCGAGTCAGGAAACACCATATATTTT.